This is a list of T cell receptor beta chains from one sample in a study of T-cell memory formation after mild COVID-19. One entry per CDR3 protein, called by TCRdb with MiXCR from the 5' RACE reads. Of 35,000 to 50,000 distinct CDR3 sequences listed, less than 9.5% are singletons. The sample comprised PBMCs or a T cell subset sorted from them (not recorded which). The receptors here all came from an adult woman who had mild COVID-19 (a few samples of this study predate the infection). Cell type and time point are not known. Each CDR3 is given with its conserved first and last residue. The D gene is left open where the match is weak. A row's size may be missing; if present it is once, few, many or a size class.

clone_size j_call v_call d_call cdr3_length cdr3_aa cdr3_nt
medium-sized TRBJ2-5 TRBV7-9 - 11 CASSLNEAQYF TGTGCCAGCAGCTTGAATGAGGCCCAGTACTTC
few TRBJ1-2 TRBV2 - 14 CASSELGTNYGYTF TGTGCCAGCAGTGAATTAGGGACCAACTATGGCTACACCTTC
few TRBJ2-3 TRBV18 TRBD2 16 CASSSTSGSASDTQYF TGTGCCAGCTCGTCGACTAGCGGGAGTGCATCTGATACGCAGTATTTT
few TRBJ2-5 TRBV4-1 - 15 CASSQETGWRETQYF TGCGCCAGCAGCCAAGAAACAGGGTGGAGGGAGACCCAGTACTTC
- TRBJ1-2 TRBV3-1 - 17 CASSQDSGGGAGYGYTF TGTGCCAGCAGCCAAGATTCAGGCGGAGGGGCAGGCTATGGCTACACCTTC
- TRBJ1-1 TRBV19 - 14 CASSIPAGNTEAFF TGTGCCAGTAGTATCCCAGCAGGGAACACTGAAGCTTTCTTT
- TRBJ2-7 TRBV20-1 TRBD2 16 CSARDPTTSGMYEQYF TGCAGTGCTAGAGATCCTACTACTAGCGGGATGTACGAGCAGTACTTC
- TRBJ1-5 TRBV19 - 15 CASSMGVLGHQPQHF TGTGCCAGTAGTATGGGAGTACTTGGCCATCAGCCCCAGCATTTT
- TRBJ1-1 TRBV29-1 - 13 CSVDRQLNTEAFF TGCAGCGTTGATCGACAGTTGAACACTGAAGCTTTCTTT
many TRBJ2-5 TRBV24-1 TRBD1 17 CATSDRLTGDGLETQYF TGTGCCACCAGTGACCGCCTGACAGGGGACGGTCTGGAGACCCAGTACTTC
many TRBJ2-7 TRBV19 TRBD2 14 CASSIVGGSEEQYF TGTGCCAGTAGTATAGTTGGCGGGAGCGAAGAGCAGTACTTC
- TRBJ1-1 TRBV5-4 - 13 CASSRTIGTEAFF TGTGCCAGCAGCAGGACAATCGGCACTGAAGCTTTCTTT
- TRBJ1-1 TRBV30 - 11 CAWTGTREAFF TGTGCCTGGACTGGGACTCGTGAAGCTTTCTTT
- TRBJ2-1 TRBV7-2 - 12 CASSPQLGEQFF TGTGCCAGCAGCCCACAACTAGGTGAGCAGTTCTTC
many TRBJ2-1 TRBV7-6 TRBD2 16 CASSVALAGGGNEQFF TGTGCCAGCAGCGTCGCGCTAGCGGGGGGAGGCAATGAGCAGTTCTTC
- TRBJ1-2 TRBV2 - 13 CASSPSPVYGYTF TGTGCCAGCAGCCCCAGTCCGGTTTATGGCTACACCTTC
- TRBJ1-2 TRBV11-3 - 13 CASSFGRGGGYTF TGTGCCAGCAGCTTCGGCCGGGGTGGTGGCTACACCTTC
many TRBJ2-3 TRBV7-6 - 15 CASSLDGQGGDTQYF TGTGCCAGCAGCTTAGATGGCCAGGGAGGAGATACGCAGTATTTT
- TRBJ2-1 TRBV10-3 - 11 CAISLDNEQFF TGTGCCATCAGCCTAGACAATGAGCAGTTCTTC
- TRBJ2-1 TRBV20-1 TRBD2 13 CSARVRLAAEQFF TGCAGTGCTAGAGTCCGACTAGCGGCGGAGCAGTTCTTC
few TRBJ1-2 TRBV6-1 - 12 CASSVTPGRYTF TGTGCCAGCAGCGTCACGCCGGGTCGCTACACCTTC
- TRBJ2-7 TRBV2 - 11 CASSALLEQYF TGTGCCAGCAGTGCGTTGCTCGAGCAGTACTTC
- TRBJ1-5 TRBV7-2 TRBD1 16 CASSLLGGTGPGPQHF TGTGCCAGCAGCTTACTTGGGGGGACAGGTCCGGGGCCCCAGCATTTT
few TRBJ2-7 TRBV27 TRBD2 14 CASRPGRLAGEQYF TGTGCCAGCAGGCCAGGGAGACTAGCAGGCGAGCAGTACTTC